The T cell receptor (beta chain) under discussion was sequenced for a study of cytomegalovirus exposure and HLA in healthy donors. Points from the study as a whole: When the data were analyzed later, several of the most significant clusters appeared to be linked to common viral pathogens. TCR beta V- and J-gene trimming, according to a later analysis, was linked to a missense DCLRE1C variant.

The study ran its PCR with 60 Vbeta and 13 Jbeta primers. The protocol was immunoSEQ multiplex PCR, while the TCRdb copy is restricted to in-frame clones and leaves out a portion. The sample lists around 20,000 clones, under 90% occurring once. About this clone: No antigen is known for it.

The CDR3 consists of 16 residues. This TCR came from a human donor in good health. Source material: PBMCs. The chain couples TRBV7-5 to TRBJ2-1; the D segment call TRBD2 is taken from the table without a DNA check. TRBV7-5 is a recognized pseudogene. The CDR3 is CVRSLAPTRTGNEQFF. Here the CDR3 DNA reads TGTGTCAGAAGCTTAGCCCCCACACGAACGGGCAATGAGCAGTTCTTC.